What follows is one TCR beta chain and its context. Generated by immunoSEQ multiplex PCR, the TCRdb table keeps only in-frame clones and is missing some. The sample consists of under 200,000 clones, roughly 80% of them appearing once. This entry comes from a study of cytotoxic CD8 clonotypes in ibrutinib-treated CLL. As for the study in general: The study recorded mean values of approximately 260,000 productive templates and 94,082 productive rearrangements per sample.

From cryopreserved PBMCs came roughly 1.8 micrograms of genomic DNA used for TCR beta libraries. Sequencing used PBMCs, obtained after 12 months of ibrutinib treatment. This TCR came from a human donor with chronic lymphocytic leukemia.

The CDR3 DNA reads TGTGCCAGCAGCGTACAGGGGGCGGGGTATGGCTACACCTTC. Its translation is CASSVQGAGYGYTF. The chain links TRBV9 to TRBJ1-2; 8 nucleotides agree with TRBD1. Per the germline V gene, CDR1 is SGDLS and CDR2 is YYNGEE. V gave up 1 base and J gave up 5 bases; unmatched junction bases: 4. The CDR3 covers 14 residues.